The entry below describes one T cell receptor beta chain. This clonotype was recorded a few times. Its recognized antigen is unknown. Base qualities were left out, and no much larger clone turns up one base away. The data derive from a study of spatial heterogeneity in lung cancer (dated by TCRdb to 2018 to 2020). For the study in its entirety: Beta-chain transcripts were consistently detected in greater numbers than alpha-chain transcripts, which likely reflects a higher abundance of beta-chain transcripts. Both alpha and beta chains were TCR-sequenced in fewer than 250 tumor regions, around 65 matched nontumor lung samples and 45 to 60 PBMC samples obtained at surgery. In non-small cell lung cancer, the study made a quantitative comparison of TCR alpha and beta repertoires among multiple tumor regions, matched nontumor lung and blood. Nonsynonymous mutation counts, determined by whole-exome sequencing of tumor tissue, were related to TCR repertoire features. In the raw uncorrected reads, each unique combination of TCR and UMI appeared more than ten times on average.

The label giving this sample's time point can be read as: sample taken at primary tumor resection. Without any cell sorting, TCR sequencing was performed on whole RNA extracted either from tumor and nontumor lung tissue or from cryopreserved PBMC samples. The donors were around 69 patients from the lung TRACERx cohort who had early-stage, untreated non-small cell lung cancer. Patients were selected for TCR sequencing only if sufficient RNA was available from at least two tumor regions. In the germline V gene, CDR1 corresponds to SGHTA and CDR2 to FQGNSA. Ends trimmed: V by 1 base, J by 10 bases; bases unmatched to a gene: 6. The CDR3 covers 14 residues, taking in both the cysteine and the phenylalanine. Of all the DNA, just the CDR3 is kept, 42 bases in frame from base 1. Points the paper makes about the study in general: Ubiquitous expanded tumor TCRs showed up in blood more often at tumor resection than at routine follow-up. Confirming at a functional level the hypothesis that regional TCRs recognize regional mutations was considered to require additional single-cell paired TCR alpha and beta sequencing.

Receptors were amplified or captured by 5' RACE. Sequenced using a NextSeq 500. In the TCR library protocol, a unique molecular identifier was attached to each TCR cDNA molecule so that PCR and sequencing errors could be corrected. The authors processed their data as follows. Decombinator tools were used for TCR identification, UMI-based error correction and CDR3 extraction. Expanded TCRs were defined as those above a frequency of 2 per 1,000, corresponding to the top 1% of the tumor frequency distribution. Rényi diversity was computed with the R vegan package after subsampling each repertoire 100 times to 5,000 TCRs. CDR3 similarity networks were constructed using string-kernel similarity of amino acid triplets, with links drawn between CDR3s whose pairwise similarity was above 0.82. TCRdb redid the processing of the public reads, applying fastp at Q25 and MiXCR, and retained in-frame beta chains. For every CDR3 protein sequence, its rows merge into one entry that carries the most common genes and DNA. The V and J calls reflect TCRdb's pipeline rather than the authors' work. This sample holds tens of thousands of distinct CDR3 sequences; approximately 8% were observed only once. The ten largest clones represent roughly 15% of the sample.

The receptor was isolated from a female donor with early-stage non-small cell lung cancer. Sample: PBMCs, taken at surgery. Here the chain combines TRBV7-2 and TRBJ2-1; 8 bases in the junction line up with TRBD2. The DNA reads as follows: TGTGCCAGCAGCTTAGATCGGGGGGGCCGGGAGCAGTTCTTC. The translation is CASSLDRGGREQFF.